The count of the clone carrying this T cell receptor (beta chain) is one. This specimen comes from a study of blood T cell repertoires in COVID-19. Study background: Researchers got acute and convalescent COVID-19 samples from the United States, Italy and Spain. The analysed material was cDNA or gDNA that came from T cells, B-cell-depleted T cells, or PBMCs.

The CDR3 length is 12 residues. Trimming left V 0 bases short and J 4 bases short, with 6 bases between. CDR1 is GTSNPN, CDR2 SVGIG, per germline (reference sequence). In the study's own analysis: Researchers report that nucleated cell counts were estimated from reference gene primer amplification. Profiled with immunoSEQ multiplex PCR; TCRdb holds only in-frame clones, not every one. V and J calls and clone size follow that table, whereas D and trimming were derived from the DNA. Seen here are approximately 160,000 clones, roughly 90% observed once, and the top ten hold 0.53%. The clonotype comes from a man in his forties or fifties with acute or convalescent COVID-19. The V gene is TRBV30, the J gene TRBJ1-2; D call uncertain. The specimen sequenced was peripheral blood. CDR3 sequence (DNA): TGTGCCTGGAGTGTAAGGAGCTATGGCTACACCTTC. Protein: CAWSVRSYGYTF.